This record covers a single T cell receptor beta chain. The antigen remains unidentified. CDR1 and CDR2 from the germline V gene are LNHDA and SQIVND (reference sequence). The ends were cut back, 5 bases at V and 4 bases at J, with 6 bases in the middle. This CDR3 is 12 amino acids long. This record comes from a study of cytomegalovirus exposure and HLA in healthy donors. Findings and limits, study-wide: Indistinguishability led to the exclusion of some V segments, TRBV6-2 and TRBV6-3 included.

Primers for the PCR totalled 60 Vbeta and 13 Jbeta. Produced via immunoSEQ multiplex PCR; TCRdb's table is partial and in-frame only. Among 150,000 to 200,000 clones, over 75% were seen once, and the ten largest hold roughly 1.9%. The chain joins TRBV19 to TRBJ2-1; D call uncertain. The clonotype was recovered from a human donor in good health. The specimen sequenced was PBMCs. CDR3 sequence (DNA): TGTGCCAGTAGTTTAAATTACAATGAGCAGTTCTTC. It is translated as CASSLNYNEQFF.